This passage covers 6 T cell receptor beta chains from one sample sequenced in a study of radiotherapy plus CTLA-4 blockade in lung cancer (dated by TCRdb to 2016 to 2018). Library method: the immunoSEQ multiplex PCR assay. TCRdb carries this immuneACCESS record with in-frame sequences only. Its versions omit some clonotypes, under half of them owing to an unresolved V gene in the studies checked, with the rest unexplained. The sample contains 60,000 to 75,000 clones, around 76% of them found a single time. The top ten hold roughly 15% of the sample. Material: peripheral blood, obtained from a patient treated with radiotherapy plus ipilimumab. The source is a human donor with non-small cell lung cancer whose response to radiotherapy plus ipilimumab could not be evaluated. Some clones in this sample may be carry-over from other donors' samples.

This clone was observed a handful of times. This chain connects TRBV6-5 to TRBJ2-7; 9 bases agree with TRBD2. Germline CDR1 reads MNHEY; CDR2 reads SVGAGI. The CDR3 is made up of 14 amino acids. V dropped 6 bases and J dropped 2; count of bases not matched to a gene: 5. The CDR3 region has the DNA TGTGCCAGCAGGTTGACTAGCGGCCCCTACGAGCAGTACTTC. This sequence encodes CASRLTSGPYEQYF.

Only a few counts were recorded for this clone. The chain uses TRBV11-2 and TRBJ2-7; possible D gene TRBD2, 6 bases. Germline V gene data show CDR1 as SGHAT and CDR2 as FQNNGV. The V and J ends lost 1 base and 3 bases respectively, with 10 bases between them. The CDR3 is 14 residues long. The CDR3 DNA follows: TGTGCCAGCAGCTTAGCGGGACTTGTCTACGAGCAGTACTTC. Residues: CASSLAGLVYEQYF.

The J gene is TRBJ2-2, the V gene TRBV7-9; D is undetermined. With 1 base removed from V and 6 bases from J, the gap between germline ends came to 6 bases. Germline loops: CDR1 SEHNR, CDR2 FQNEAQ (reference sequence). This CDR3 region has 13 residues. The CDR3 is CASSLVAAGELFF. As DNA, the CDR3 is TGTGCCAGCAGCTTAGTGGCGGCCGGGGAGCTGTTTTTT.

The chain joins TRBV6-5 to TRBJ1-1, with D uncertain. This CDR3 has 15 residues. The V end was cut by 6 bases, the J end by 1 base, with 15 bases between. Germline values: CDR1 MNHEY, CDR2 SVGAGI. The DNA for the CDR3 is TGTGCCAGCAGCATAAATCGGAGGGAGAACACTGAAGCTTTCTTT. Translating it yields CASSINRRENTEAFF.

The chain employs TRBV10-3 and TRBJ2-1, with 10 bases that match TRBD2. The germline V gene has CDR1 ENHRY and CDR2 SYGVKD. CDR3 length: 15 amino acids. The CDR3 bases are TGTGCATCTATCCCAGCGGGGGGGCGTTACAATGAGCAGTTCTTC. It encodes CASIPAGGRYNEQFF.

This clone has a handful of counts. The chain couples TRBV2 to TRBJ1-6; D remains unclear. This CDR3 has 14 amino acids. Germline loops: CDR1 SNHLY, CDR2 FYNNEI. Between the trimmed V and J ends, which lost 4 bases and 2 bases, there was a span of 6 bases. CDR3 loop: CASSGATYNSPLHF. CDR3 bases: TGTGCCAGCAGTGGGGCAACCTATAATTCACCCCTCCACTTT.